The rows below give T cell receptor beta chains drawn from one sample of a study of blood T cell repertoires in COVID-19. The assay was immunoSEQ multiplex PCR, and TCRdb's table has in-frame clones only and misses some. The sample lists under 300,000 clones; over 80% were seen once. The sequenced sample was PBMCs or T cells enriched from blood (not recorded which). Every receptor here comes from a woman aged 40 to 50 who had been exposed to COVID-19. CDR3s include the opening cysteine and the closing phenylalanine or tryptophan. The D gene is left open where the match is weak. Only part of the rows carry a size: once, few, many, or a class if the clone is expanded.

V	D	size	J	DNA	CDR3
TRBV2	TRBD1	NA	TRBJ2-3	TGTGCCAGCAGAGACGGGACAGGGACAGATACGCAGTATTTT	CASRDGTGTDTQYF
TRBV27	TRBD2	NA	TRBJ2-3	TGTGCCAGCAGTCTGGAGCGGGACTCAGGTTATACGCAGTATTTT	CASSLERDSGYTQYF
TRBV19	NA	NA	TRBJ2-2	TGTGCCAGTAGTATTACGGACACCGGGGAGCTGTTTTTT	CASSITDTGELFF
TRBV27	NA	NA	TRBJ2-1	TGTGCCAGCAGCCTAGGGGTGTACAAGAATGAGCAGTTCTTC	CASSLGVYKNEQFF
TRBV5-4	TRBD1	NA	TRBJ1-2	TGTGCCAGCAGCTTGGGACAGGGAGCGAACTATGGCTACACCTTC	CASSLGQGANYGYTF
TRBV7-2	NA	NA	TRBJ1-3	TGTGCCAGCAGCATAGACAGCTCTGGAAACACCATATATTTT	CASSIDSSGNTIYF
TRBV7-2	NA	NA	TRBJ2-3	TGTGCCAGCAGCTTAGGCTGGCGGGAAAGCACAGATACGCAGTATTTT	CASSLGWRESTDTQYF
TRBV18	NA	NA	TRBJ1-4	TGTGCCAGCTCGACGGGGACTTTAGAAAAACTGTTTTTT	CASSTGTLEKLFF
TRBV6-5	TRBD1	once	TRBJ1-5	TGTGCCAGCAGGACAGGGGGGAACAATCAGCCCCAGCATTTT	CASRTGGNNQPQHF
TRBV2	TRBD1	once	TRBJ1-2	TGTGCCAGCATACGGGAGCCAGGGGGCTATGGCTACACCTTC	CASIREPGGYGYTF
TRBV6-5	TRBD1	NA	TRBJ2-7	TGTGCCAGCGCGGCTTGGAGGGACAGGAGGATCGAGCAGTACTTC	CASAAWRDRRIEQYF
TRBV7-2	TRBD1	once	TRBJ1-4	TGTGCCAGCAGCCGGGACAGGGGCGAAAAACTGTTTTTT	CASSRDRGEKLFF
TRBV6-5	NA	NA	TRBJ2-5	TGTGCCAGTACCTACAGGGAAACCTCGGAGACCCAGTACTTC	CASTYRETSETQYF
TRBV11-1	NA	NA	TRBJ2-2	TGTGCCAGCAGCACCACGCCCTCAGGGGCCGGGGAGCTGTTTTTT	CASSTTPSGAGELFF
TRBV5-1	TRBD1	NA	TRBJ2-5	TGTGCCAGCAGCTCCTCAGGGGGTAAAGAGACCCAGTACTTC	CASSSSGGKETQYF
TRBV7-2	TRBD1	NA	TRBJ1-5	TGTGCCAGCAGCTCACAGGGGGAGGTTCAGCCCCAGCATTTT	CASSSQGEVQPQHF
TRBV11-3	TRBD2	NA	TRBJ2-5	TGTGCCAGCAGCTTACTAGCGGGGGCAGAGACCCAGTACTTC	CASSLLAGAETQYF
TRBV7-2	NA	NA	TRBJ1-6	TGTGCCAGCAGCTTATCGTCACCCCTCCACTTT	CASSLSSPLHF
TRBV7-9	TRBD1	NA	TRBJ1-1	TGTGCCAGCAGCCTAATGACAGGGGCGAACACTGAAGCTTTCTTT	CASSLMTGANTEAFF
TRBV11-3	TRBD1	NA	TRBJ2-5	TGTGCCAGCAGCTCGACAGGGTGGACGGAGACCCAGTACTTC	CASSSTGWTETQYF
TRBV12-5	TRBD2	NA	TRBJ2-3	TGTGCTAGTGGTTCCGGGACTAGCTCCGATACGCAGTATTTT	CASGSGTSSDTQYF
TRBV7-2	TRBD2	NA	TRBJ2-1	TGTGCCAGCAGCTTAGAAAGTGCTAGCGGGGGGAAATTCAATGAGCAGTTCTTC	CASSLESASGGKFNEQFF
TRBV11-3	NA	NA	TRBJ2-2	TGTGCCAGCAGCCGCCTCCTGGCGGGATCCACCGGGGAGCTGTTTTTT	CASSRLLAGSTGELFF
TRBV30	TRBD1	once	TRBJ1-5	TGTGCCTGGAGTGCAGCCAGGGGGCGGAATCAGCCCCAGCATTTT	CAWSAARGRNQPQHF
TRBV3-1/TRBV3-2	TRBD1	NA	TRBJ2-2	TGTGCCAGCAGCCGTATCGGACAGGGAGTGAACACCGGGGAGCTGTTTTTT	CASSRIGQGVNTGELFF
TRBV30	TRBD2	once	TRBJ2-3	TGTGCCTGGAGTTATGGGAGCGGGAGGGCAGATACGCAGTATTTT	CAWSYGSGRADTQYF
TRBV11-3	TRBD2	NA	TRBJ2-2	TGTGCCAGCAGCTACGGACTAGCGGGATCCGGGGAGCTGTTTTTT	CASSYGLAGSGELFF
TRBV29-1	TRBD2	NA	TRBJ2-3	TGCAGCGTGGAGCTAGCGGGGCTTGGGGATACGCAGTATTTT	CSVELAGLGDTQYF
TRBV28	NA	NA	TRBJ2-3	TGTGCCAGCGGAACTTCGGGGGACCCCACAGATACGCAGTATTTT	CASGTSGDPTDTQYF
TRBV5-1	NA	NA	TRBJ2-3	TGTGCCAGCAGCTCTGCGGGAGATACGCAGTATTTT	CASSSAGDTQYF
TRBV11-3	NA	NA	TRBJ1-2	TGTGCCAGCAGCTTAGCACGGATCGGGGGAAACTATGGCTACACCTTC	CASSLARIGGNYGYTF
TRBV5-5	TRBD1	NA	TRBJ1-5	TGTGCCAGCAGCTTGGTCTTCACAGGGGGTGGAAATCAGCCCCAGCATTTT	CASSLVFTGGGNQPQHF
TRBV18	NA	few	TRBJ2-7	TGTGCCAGCTCACCATTCCGGGACTACGAGCAGTACTTC	CASSPFRDYEQYF
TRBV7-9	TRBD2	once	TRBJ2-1	TGTGCCAGCAGCTCAGGACTAGCGAGTTCGAATGAGCAGTTCTTC	CASSSGLASSNEQFF
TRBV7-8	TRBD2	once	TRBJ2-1	TGTGCCAGCAGCTTAGTTGTTGGCGGGAGAGCAGTTGAGCAGTTCTTC	CASSLVVGGRAVEQFF
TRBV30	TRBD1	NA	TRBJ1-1	TGTGCCTGGAGTGTATGGGACAGGGAAGCTTTCTTT	CAWSVWDREAFF
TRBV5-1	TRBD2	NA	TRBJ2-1	TGCGCCAGCAGCTCGCCGGGACTAGCGGGGGGATACAATGAGCAGTTCTTC	CASSSPGLAGGYNEQFF
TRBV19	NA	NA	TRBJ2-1	TGTGCCAGTAGTGCAGGGTTAATCTACAATGAGCAGTTCTTC	CASSAGLIYNEQFF
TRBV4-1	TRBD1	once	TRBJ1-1	TGCGCCAGCAGCCAGGGTAACAGGGGCACTGAAGCTTTCTTT	CASSQGNRGTEAFF
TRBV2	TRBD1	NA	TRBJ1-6	TGTGCCAGCAAAAGCTCCGGGACAGGGTTTTCTGCCCTCCACTTT	CASKSSGTGFSALHF
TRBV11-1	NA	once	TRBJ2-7	TGTGCCAGCAGCTTAGCGTCGGCTAGCCACTACGAGCAGTACTTC	CASSLASASHYEQYF
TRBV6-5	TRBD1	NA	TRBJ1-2	TGTGCCAGTGGACCTATAGCAGGGGGCAGGTTTGGCTACACCTTC	CASGPIAGGRFGYTF
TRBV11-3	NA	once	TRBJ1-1	TGTGCCAGCAGCTTCAGCCCAGGGTATAGAACTGAAGCTTTCTTT	CASSFSPGYRTEAFF
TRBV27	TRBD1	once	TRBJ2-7	TGTGCCAGCAGTCCCCGGGACAGGGCGTTCGAGCAGTACTTC	CASSPRDRAFEQYF
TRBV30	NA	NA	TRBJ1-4	TGTGCCTGGAGCTCGGGGGACGGTTATGAAAAACTGTTTTTT	CAWSSGDGYEKLFF
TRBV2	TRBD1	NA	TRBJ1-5	TGTGCCAGCAGGGCGCAGGGACAGGGGGGGACTAGCAATCAGCCCCAGCATTTT	CASRAQGQGGTSNQPQHF
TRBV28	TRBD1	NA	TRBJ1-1	TGTGCCAGCAGTTTTGGGGGACAGTTGAACACTGAAGCTTTCTTT	CASSFGGQLNTEAFF
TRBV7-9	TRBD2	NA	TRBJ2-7	TGTGCCAGCAGCTTAGAAGGAGCGGGGGCCTACGAGCAGTACTTC	CASSLEGAGAYEQYF
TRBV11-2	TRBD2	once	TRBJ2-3	TGTGCCAGCAGCAAAGTAGCGGGAGGGAACACAGATACGCAGTATTTT	CASSKVAGGNTDTQYF
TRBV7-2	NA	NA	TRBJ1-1	TGTGCCAGCAGCCTTTCACAGGGATGGAACACTGAAGCTTTCTTT	CASSLSQGWNTEAFF
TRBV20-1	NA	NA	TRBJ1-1	TGCAGTGCTAGTTCACAGGGTCAAGTTCCAGCTTTCTTT	CSASSQGQVPAFF